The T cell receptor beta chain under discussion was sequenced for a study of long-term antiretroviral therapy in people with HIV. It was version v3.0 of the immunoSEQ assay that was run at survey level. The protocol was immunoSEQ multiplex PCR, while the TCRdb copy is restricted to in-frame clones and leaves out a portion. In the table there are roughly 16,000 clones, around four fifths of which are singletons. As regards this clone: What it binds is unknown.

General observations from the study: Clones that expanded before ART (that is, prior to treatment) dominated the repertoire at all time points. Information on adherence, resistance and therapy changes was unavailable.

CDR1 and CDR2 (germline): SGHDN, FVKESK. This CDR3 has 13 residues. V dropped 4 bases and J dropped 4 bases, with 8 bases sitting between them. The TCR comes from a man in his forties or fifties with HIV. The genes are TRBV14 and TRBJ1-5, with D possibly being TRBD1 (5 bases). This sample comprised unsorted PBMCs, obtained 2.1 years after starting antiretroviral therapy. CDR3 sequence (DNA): TGTGCCAGCAGCCTACGACAGAATCAGCCCCAGCATTTT. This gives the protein CASSLRQNQPQHF.